This record covers a single T cell receptor beta chain. This entry is derived from a study of blood T cell repertoires in COVID-19. As for the study in general: Whether acute or convalescent, the COVID-19 samples came from the United States, Italy and Spain.

Authors' data handling: The authors estimated nucleated cell counts from reference gene primer amplification. Data came from immunoSEQ multiplex PCR; TCRdb stores just in-frame clones and leaves some out. That table furnishes V, J and clone size, whereas the DNA furnished D and trimming. The sample lists a few hundred thousand clones; 75% to 90% were seen once. Germline trimming cut 1 base from V and 0 bases from J; bases unmatched to any gene: 9. The CDR3 consists of 19 residues. Germline CDR1 is SSHAT and CDR2 is FNYEAQ (reference sequence). Input material: peripheral blood. The V gene is TRBV7-7, the J gene TRBJ1-3; 10 nucleotides align to TRBD1. The source is a woman between 40 and 50 years old with acute or convalescent COVID-19. In DNA, the CDR3 is TGTGCCAGCAGCTTAGGAGTAGGACAGGGGGGCCTCTCTGGAAACACCATATATTTT. This translates into CASSLGVGQGGLSGNTIYF.